This T cell receptor beta chain comes out of a study of OX40 agonist ivuxolimab in advanced cancers. Regarding the study in general: Ivuxolimab was a fully human IgG2 agonistic monoclonal antibody targeting the costimulatory receptor OX40 (CD134). Intravenous ivuxolimab was administered to patients every 2 weeks at six dose levels: 0.01, 0.1, 0.3, 1.5, 3 and 10 mg/kg. Of the roughly 52 dose-escalation patients, hepatocellular carcinoma was present in about 20, melanoma in around 15, renal cell carcinoma in 9 and head and neck cancer in 9. In the dose-escalation cohort, around four fifths of patients were male, and the mean age was approximately 55 years, with a range of about 23 to 90. Prior anti-PD-1, anti-PD-L1 or anti-CTLA-4 therapy was permitted, and checkpoint inhibitors had been received by about 44% of dose-escalation patients. Partial responses occurred in three dose-escalation patients, of whom one had hepatocellular carcinoma and two had cutaneous melanoma. Peripheral TCRbeta sequencing was intended to test whether TCR sequence diversity was altered and clonal T-cell expansion was caused by ivuxolimab. The paper reports the monotherapy dose-escalation portion (N of about 52 patients) of the phase I ivuxolimab trial.

The trial excluded patients who had a history of autoimmune disease or who were on systemic immunosuppression. Peripheral blood for TCR sequencing was drawn from every dose cohort at baseline, at cycle 4 day 1 and at cycle 7 day 1. The samples were taken from a phase I, first-in-human, multicenter, open-label dose-escalation trial of ivuxolimab. Adults with locally advanced or metastatic melanoma, renal cell carcinoma, hepatocellular carcinoma or head and neck squamous cell carcinoma were enrolled in the trial. Before TCR sequencing, CD4+ T cells and CD8+ T cells were sorted from peripheral blood as separate populations. Taken from cysteine to phenylalanine, the CDR3 has 16 residues. The sequence is cut down to CDR3 DNA, 48 bases in frame from base 1. Deletion took 5 bases off V and 0 bases off J, with a span of 14 bases between the germline ends. CDR1 and CDR2 (SGHVS, FNYEAQ) derive from the germline V gene.

For sequencing of the TCRbeta CDR3 region, genomic DNA was extracted from the sorted cells. The immunoSEQ Assay was used to sequence the TCRbeta CDR3 regions. TCRdb's version of the immuneACCESS table is confined to in-frame rearrangements and falls short of the full clone set. An unresolved V gene accounts for under half of the shortfall where checked; the remainder is of unknown origin. This sample lists some 15,000 clones; about 81% were detected once. More than 30% of the sample lies in the top ten. This clone was observed a single time. The specificity of this receptor is unknown. Nothing much larger sits one base from this clone, and base qualities are not available. Overall study results and their limits: After ivuxolimab, CD8+ T cells had more expanded clones than CD4+ T cells on average. In the 0.1-3.0 mg/kg groups, partial responders had among the lowest normalized peripheral clonal expansion, particularly in CD8+ T cells. At doses from 0.1 to 3.0 mg/kg, clonal expansion was seen in both CD4+ and CD8+ blood T cells between baseline and week 6. Which antigens the clonally expanded peripheral T cells were specific for was not determined. Low levels of normalized T-cell clonal expansion were also seen in some nonresponding patients.

The sample was CD4+ or CD8+ T cells sorted from blood, taken in a trial of the OX40 agonist ivuxolimab. The V and J segments used are TRBV7-6 and TRBJ2-1; no D segment can be confidently identified. This sequence was found in an adult with an advanced solid tumor such as melanoma, head and neck, liver or kidney cancer. This receptor has the CDR3 CASSPRLESSYNEQFF. The DNA sequence is given as TGTGCCAGCAGCCCACGACTGGAGAGCTCCTACAATGAGCAGTTCTTC.